This T cell receptor beta chain was profiled in a study of blood T cell repertoires in COVID-19. On the study more broadly: Sites in the United States, Italy and Spain provided acute and convalescent COVID-19 samples. T cells, B-cell-depleted T cells, or PBMCs provided the cDNA or gDNA that served as material.

Authors' processing steps: Nucleated cell counts were estimated from reference gene primer amplification. TCRdb keeps only in-frame clones here, not all; method: immunoSEQ multiplex PCR. V and J calls and clone size are copied from that table; D and trimming were computed from the DNA. The sample includes about 280,000 clones, 88% of them seen just once. In its sample, this clone was seen once. The germline V gene encodes CDR1 SGHRS and CDR2 YFSETQ. The CDR3 is 18 residues long. Losses at the gene ends were 0 bases for V and 6 bases for J; bases not matched to a gene: 15. The clonotype originates from a young man with active or convalescent COVID-19. This chain joins TRBV5-1 and TRBJ1-1; TRBD1 matches at 9 bases. The sequenced sample was peripheral blood. CDR3 residues: CASSLGSGTGHFEPEAFF. In DNA, the CDR3 is TGCGCCAGCAGCTTGGGTTCCGGGACAGGGCACTTCGAGCCTGAAGCTTTCTTT. Supplemented by reference TRBV5-1 and TRBJ1-1, the full variable domain reads KAGVTQTPRYLIKTRGQQVTLSCSPISGHRSVSWYQQTPGQGLQFLFEYFSETQRNKGNFPGRFSGRQFSNSRSEMNVSTLELGDSALYLCASSLGSGTGHFEPEAFFGQGTRLTVV.